This TCR beta chain was captured in a study of blood T cell repertoires in COVID-19. Authors' analysis steps: Using reference gene primer amplification, nucleated cell counts were estimated. Only in-frame clones appear in the TCRdb table, and some are missing; sequencing was by immunoSEQ multiplex PCR. V and J calls plus clone size are reproduced from that table; the DNA served to infer D and trimming. The table shows about 250,000 clones, with around nine tenths occurring only once. This CDR3 is built from 15 residues. Trimming removed 2 bases from V and 2 bases from J, with 10 bases in between. Germline V gene data show CDR1 as MDHEN and CDR2 as SYDVKM.

Specimen: peripheral blood. The V and J genes are TRBV28 and TRBJ1-5; D is undetermined. The origin of this receptor is a man younger than 35 with active or convalescent COVID-19. The CDR3 sequence is CASSLVSPGNQPQHF. CDR3 nucleotide sequence: TGTGCCAGCAGTTTAGTAAGTCCGGGCAATCAGCCCCAGCATTTT.